This T cell receptor (beta chain) was observed in a study of blood T cell repertoires in COVID-19. The CDR3 covers 19 residues. Trimming removed 4 bases from V and 0 bases from J; junction bases left unmatched: 14. CDR1 and CDR2 (germline): KGHSH, LQKENI. Original data processing: Quantification of nucleated cells was approximated via reference gene primer amplification. The method was immunoSEQ multiplex PCR; TCRdb's version includes in-frame clones alone and lacks a portion of them. Clone size and V and J calls were adopted from that table, with D and trimming inferred from the DNA. The sample holds roughly 200,000 clones; under 90% are singletons and the top ten take roughly 6.7%.

The chain recombines TRBV18 with TRBJ1-4, with 7 bases identical to TRBD1. The sequence came from a man aged 35 to 55 with acute or convalescent COVID-19. The material sequenced was peripheral blood. In nucleotides, the CDR3 is TGTGCCAGCTCACTCTCGACTACTTTTACAGGGGCAACTAATGAAAAACTGTTTTTT. Protein product: CASSLSTTFTGATNEKLFF. The complete variable domain, with remaining parts taken from reference TRBV18 and TRBJ1-4, reads NAGVMQNPRHLVRRRGQEARLRCSPMKGHSHVYWYRQLPEEGLKFMVYLQKENIIDESGMPKERFSAEFPKEGPSILRIQQVVRGDSAAYFCASSLSTTFTGATNEKLFFGSGTQLSVL.